The text below deals with one T cell receptor beta chain. The entry originates in a study of blood T cell repertoires in COVID-19. At the level of the study: Acute and convalescent COVID-19 samples came from the United States, Italy and Spain.

Methods used by the authors: From reference gene primer amplification, estimates of nucleated cell counts were derived. Profiling relied on immunoSEQ multiplex PCR, and the TCRdb table lists in-frame clones only, not all of them. V, J and clone size are those of that table, while D and trimming were read from the DNA. The profile shows approximately 190,000 clones, roughly three quarters of them singletons. The V end was cut by 6 bases, the J end by 1 base, with 8 bases between. There are 13 residues in the CDR3. Germline loops: CDR1 MNHEY, CDR2 SMNVEV (reference sequence). What was sequenced was peripheral blood. This clonotype originated in a man in his sixties with active or convalescent COVID-19. This chain links TRBV27 with TRBJ2-3, with a tentative D call TRBD2 (6 bases). The CDR3 loop reads CASRRLGTDTQYF. In DNA, the CDR3 is TGTGCCAGCAGAAGACTAGGCACAGATACGCAGTATTTT.